Detailed here is one T cell receptor (beta chain). The target antigen is unknown. Repertoires were generated with immunoSEQ multiplex PCR, while TCRdb's copy carries only in-frame clones and drops some. The sample has some 100,000 clones, under 95% seen once. This sample was taken from a study of graft-versus-host responses after intestinal transplantation. Across the whole study: Recipients had multivisceral, liver-intestinal, or isolated intestinal transplants. Every recipient underwent anti-thymocyte globulin induction, then tacrolimus and steroids for roughly three years. General observations from the study: Individuals carrying graft-donor T cell macrochimerism showed high graft-versus-host to host-versus-graft clonal ratios in allografts. Early post-transplant HvG declines tracked with peak circulating GvH clone levels.

CDR1 and CDR2 (germline): WNHNN, SYGVQD (reference sequence). V trimming: 6 bases; J trimming: 5 bases; junction bases outside the gene matches: 7. CDR3 length: 14 amino acids. The material was unstimulated CD8+ T cells sorted from spleen or lymph node cells, obtained before transplant. This clonotype originated in a human donor who was the organ donor for an intestinal transplant. This rearrangement joins TRBV10-1 to TRBJ2-3, with 8 bases aligning to TRBD2. CDR3 DNA sequence: TGCGCCAGCAGGCCGGGACTAGAGGGAGATACGCAGTATTTT. Residues: CASRPGLEGDTQYF.